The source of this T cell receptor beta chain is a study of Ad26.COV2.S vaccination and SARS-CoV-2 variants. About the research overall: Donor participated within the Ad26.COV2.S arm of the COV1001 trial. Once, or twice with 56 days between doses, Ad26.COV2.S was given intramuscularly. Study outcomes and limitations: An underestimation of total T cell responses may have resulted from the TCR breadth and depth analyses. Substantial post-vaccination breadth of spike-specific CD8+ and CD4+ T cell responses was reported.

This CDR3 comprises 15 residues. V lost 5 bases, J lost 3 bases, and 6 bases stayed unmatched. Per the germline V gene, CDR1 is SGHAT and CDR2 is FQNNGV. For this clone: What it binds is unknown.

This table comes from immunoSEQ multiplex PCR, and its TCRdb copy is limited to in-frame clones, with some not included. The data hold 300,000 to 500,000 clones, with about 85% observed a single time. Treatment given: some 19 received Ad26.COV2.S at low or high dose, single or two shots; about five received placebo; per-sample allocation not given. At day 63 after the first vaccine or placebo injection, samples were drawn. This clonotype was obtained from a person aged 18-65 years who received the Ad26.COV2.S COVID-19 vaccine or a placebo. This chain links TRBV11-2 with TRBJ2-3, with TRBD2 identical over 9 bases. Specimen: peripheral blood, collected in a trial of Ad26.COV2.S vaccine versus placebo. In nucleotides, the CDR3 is TGTGCCAGCAGCACCCGACTAGCGGATACAGATACGCAGTATTTT. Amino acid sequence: CASSTRLADTDTQYF.